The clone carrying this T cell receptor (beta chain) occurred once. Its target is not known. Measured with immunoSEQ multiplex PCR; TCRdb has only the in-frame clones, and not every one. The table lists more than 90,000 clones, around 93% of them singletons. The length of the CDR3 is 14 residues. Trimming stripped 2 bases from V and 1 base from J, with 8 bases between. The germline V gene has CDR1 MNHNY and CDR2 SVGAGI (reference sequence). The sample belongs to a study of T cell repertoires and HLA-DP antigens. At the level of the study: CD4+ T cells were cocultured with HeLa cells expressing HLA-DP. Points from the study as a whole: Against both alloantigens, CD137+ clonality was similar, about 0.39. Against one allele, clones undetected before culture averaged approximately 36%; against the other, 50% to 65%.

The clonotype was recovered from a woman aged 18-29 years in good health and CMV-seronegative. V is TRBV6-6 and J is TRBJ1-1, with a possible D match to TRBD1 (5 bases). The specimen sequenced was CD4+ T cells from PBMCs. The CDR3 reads CASSYLGQNTEAFF. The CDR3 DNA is TGTGCCAGCAGTTACCTAGGACAGAACACTGAAGCTTTCTTT.